This T cell receptor (beta chain) was retrieved from a study of blood T cell repertoires in COVID-19. Study context: The origin of the acute and convalescent COVID-19 samples was the United States, Italy and Spain. T cells, B-cell-depleted T cells, or PBMCs provided the cDNA or gDNA that served as material.

This clone was observed once. Source study methods: How many nucleated cells were present was estimated from reference gene primer amplification. Libraries were prepared by immunoSEQ multiplex PCR; TCRdb keeps only in-frame clonotypes and omits some of them. V and J calls and clone size follow that table, whereas D and trimming were derived from the DNA. The sample shows roughly 200,000 clones, more than 65% of them seen only once. V dropped 0 bases and J dropped 13 bases, with 15 bases sitting between them. CDR1 and CDR2 from the germline V gene are MNHNS and SASEGT. The CDR3 totals 13 residues. Sequencing used peripheral blood. This chain links TRBV6-1 with TRBJ1-2; D remains ambiguous. The TCR sequence derives from an elderly woman with acute or convalescent COVID-19. Here the CDR3 reads CASSEAQDFSSTF. CDR3 in DNA: TGTGCCAGCAGTGAAGCGCAAGATTTTAGTTCCACCTTC.